The 31 T cell receptor beta chains below come from one sample, sequenced in a study of CD8 T cells in Susac syndrome. Reverse transcription of roughly 0.45 to 1 ug RNA used random hexamers. TCRdb re-derived calls from the immunoSEQ multiplex PCR reads in MiXCR, one entry per CDR3 protein. Altogether about 140,000 distinct CDR3 sequences are present, approximately 95% being singletons, with the ten largest covering about 0.11%. Sequencing was performed on CD4+ T cells from PBMCs. The receptors shown here come from a human donor with multiple sclerosis.

This chain connects TRBV6-5 to TRBJ1-2; 7 nucleotides line up with TRBD1. Germline trimming cut 5 bases from V and 4 bases from J; bases unmatched to any gene: 7. CDR3 length: 14 amino acids. Germline CDR1 is MNHEY and CDR2 is SVGAGI. The chain's CDR3 is CASSLTGQSYGYTF. CDR3 in DNA: TGTGCCAGCAGTCTAACGGGACAGAGCTATGGCTACACCTTC.

The chain carries TRBV20-1 and TRBJ1-5, with D possibly being TRBD1 (5 bases). This CDR3 is built from 16 residues. The germline V gene encodes CDR1 DFQATT and CDR2 SNEGSKA (reference sequence). Deletions cut 6 bases from V and 1 base from J, with 19 bases between. The CDR3 region has the DNA TGCAGTGCGAGTTATATCGGGACCGCGAGCAATCAGCCCCAGCATTTT. It specifies CSASYIGTASNQPQHF.

The chain employs TRBV7-3 and TRBJ2-3; D is unclear. Germline V gives CDR1 SGHTA, CDR2 FQGTGA. V dropped 5 bases and J dropped 5 bases, with 11 bases sitting between them. This CDR3 is 13 amino acids long. CDR3 protein: CASSPGPVDTQYF. The CDR3, as DNA: TGTGCCAGCAGCCCAGGACCAGTAGATACGCAGTATTTT. Looking up the rest from reference TRBV7-3 and TRBJ2-3 gives the full variable domain: GAGVSQTPSNKVTEKGKYVELRCDPISGHTALYWYRQSLGQGPEFLIYFQGTGAADDSGLPNDRFFAVRPEGSVSTLKIQRTERGDSAVYLCASSPGPVDTQYFGPGTRLTVL.

The chain links TRBV27 to TRBJ2-3; possible D gene TRBD2, 5 bases. Per the germline V gene, CDR1 is MNHEY and CDR2 is SMNVEV (reference sequence). The CDR3 runs 16 residues. V lost 3 bases, J lost 0 bases, and 13 bases lay in between. CDR3 nucleotide sequence: TGTGCCAGCAGTTTTTTCGGGGTCAGGAGCACAGATACGCAGTATTTT. Residues: CASSFFGVRSTDTQYF.

This chain joins TRBV20-1 and TRBJ2-4, with D perhaps TRBD1 or TRBD2 (5 bases each). V was trimmed by 8 bases and J by 6 bases, leaving 23 bases between them. The CDR3 contains 15 residues. CDR1 and CDR2 (germline): DFQATT, SNEGSKA (reference sequence). The CDR3 loop reads CSPPWGNVGGNIQYF. As DNA, the CDR3 is TGCAGTCCCCCCTGGGGGAACGTCGGTGGAAACATTCAGTACTTC.

The CDR3 bases are TGTGCCAGCAGTGACTGGACAGGGCGAGGTGGCTACACCTTC. It yields the protein CASSDWTGRGGYTF. The rearrangement uses TRBV6-4 and TRBJ1-2, with 8 bases identical to TRBD1. V was clipped by 1 base and J by 7 bases; unmatched bases: 5. Germline V lookup: CDR1 MRHNA, CDR2 SNTAGT. CDR3 length equals 14 residues.

The V call is TRBV27, the J call TRBJ1-1; 7 bases map to TRBD1. The germline gives CDR1 MNHEY, CDR2 SMNVEV (reference sequence). The length of the CDR3 is 13 residues. Germline trimming cut 2 bases from V and 7 bases from J; bases unmatched to any gene: 4. The CDR3 sequence: CASSLTRQGEAFF. CDR3 in DNA: TGTGCCAGCAGTTTAACCCGACAGGGTGAAGCTTTCTTT.

V and J are TRBV20-1 and TRBJ2-1; TRBD2 agrees at 11 bases. CDR1 and CDR2 (germline): DFQATT, SNEGSKA (reference sequence). The CDR3 has 16 residues. V gave up 0 bases and J gave up 10 bases; unmatched junction bases: 11. CDR3 in amino acids: CSARDPTSGRGREQFF. The CDR3 nucleotides read TGCAGTGCTAGAGACCCCACTAGCGGGAGAGGGAGGGAGCAGTTCTTC.

This clonotype was seen only once. The CDR3 protein is CASSSTSGSFYEQYF. In DNA, the CDR3 is TGTGCCAGCAGTTCCACTAGCGGGAGCTTCTACGAGCAGTACTTC. This chain links TRBV28 with TRBJ2-7; 11 bases are a match to TRBD2. Germline V gene data show CDR1 as MDHEN and CDR2 as SYDVKM. The CDR3 runs to 15 residues. V lost 4 bases to trimming and J lost 3 bases; unmatched junction nucleotides: 5.

This clonotype occurred a few times. V usage is TRBV19 and J usage is TRBJ1-6; 11 bases are a match to TRBD1. The CDR3 is 14 residues long. Germline V CDR1 and CDR2: LNHDA, SQIVND (reference sequence). J was trimmed by 8 bases and V by 4 bases; bases with no gene match: 1. For the CDR3, the DNA is TGTGCCAGTAGTAGGGGACAGGGGGATTCACCCCTCCACTTT. This gives the protein CASSRGQGDSPLHF.

The gene calls are TRBV9 and TRBJ1-1, with no clear D. Germline-derived CDR1 and CDR2 are SGDLS and YYNGEE. V was shortened by 0 bases and J by 5 bases, with 8 bases between the two germline ends. The CDR3 runs 13 residues. In DNA form, the CDR3 reads TGTGCCAGCAGCGTAGATGGTAGGACTGAAGCTTTCTTT. Its translation is CASSVDGRTEAFF. The full variable domain, in which reference TRBV9 and TRBJ1-1 provide the parts outside the CDR3, is DSGVTQTPKHLITATGQRVTLRCSPRSGDLSVYWYQQSLDQGLQFLIQYYNGEERAKGNILERFSAQQFPDLHSELNLSSLELGDSALYFCASSVDGRTEAFFGQGTRLTVV.

The J gene is TRBJ2-1, the V gene TRBV2; no firm D call. CDR3 length: 13 amino acids. Between the trimmed V and J ends, which lost 4 bases and 0 bases, there was a span of 4 bases. From germline, CDR1 is SNHLY and CDR2 FYNNEI. The CDR3 region is CASSVGSYNEQFF. DNA for the CDR3: TGTGCCAGCAGTGTAGGCTCCTACAATGAGCAGTTCTTC. Using reference TRBV2 and TRBJ2-1 for the parts outside the CDR3, the full variable domain is EPEVTQTPSHQVTQMGQEVILRCVPISNHLYFYWYRQILGQKVEFLVSFYNNEISEKSEIFDDQFSVERPDGSNFTLKIRSTKLEDSAMYFCASSVGSYNEQFFGPGTRLTVL.

The rearrangement joins TRBV28 to TRBJ2-5, with 11 bases that match TRBD1. Germline assignment: CDR1 MDHEN and CDR2 SYDVKM. V trimming: 5 bases; J trimming: 5 bases; junction bases outside the gene matches: 4. The CDR3 is 14 residues long. The CDR3 DNA reads TGTGCCAGCAGTAGGACAGGGGGCTTTGAGACCCAGTACTTC. This gives the protein CASSRTGGFETQYF.

The chain recombines TRBV7-2 with TRBJ2-3; D gene uncertain. There are 13 residues in the CDR3. Germline CDR1 is SGHTA and CDR2 is FQGNSA. V lost 5 bases and J lost 5, with 11 bases in between. The chain's CDR3 is CASSRLVGDTQYF. As DNA, the CDR3 is TGTGCCAGCAGCCGCCTAGTAGGAGATACGCAGTATTTT.

This clonotype was counted a single time. The chain joins TRBV27 to TRBJ1-2; D remains unclear. The V end lost 6 bases, the J end lost 0 bases, and 5 bases lay between the germline ends. From germline, CDR1 is MNHEY and CDR2 SMNVEV (reference sequence). This CDR3 is built from 12 residues. CDR3 sequence (DNA): TGTGCCAGCAGGCAGGCTAACTATGGCTACACCTTC. Translating gives CASRQANYGYTF.

The chain recombines TRBV28 with TRBJ1-1, with D hard to call. The germline V gene encodes CDR1 MDHEN and CDR2 SYDVKM. This CDR3 region has 15 residues. V was trimmed by 3 bases and J by 8 bases, leaving 19 bases between them. CDR3 DNA: TGTGCCAGCAGTTTGGCTGGGCCCTGGTTGTTGGAAGCTTTCTTT. Protein sequence: CASSLAGPWLLEAFF.

This clonotype was seen a single time. V and J are TRBV5-4 and TRBJ1-2; no clear D gene. The CDR3 has 13 residues. The V gene's germline CDR1 is SGHNT and CDR2 YYREEE (reference sequence). Trimming pared 8 bases from V and 5 bases from J, leaving 16 bases between. The CDR3 region is CASNVGGRYGYTF. The CDR3 DNA sequence: TGTGCCAGTAACGTCGGCGGCCGTTATGGCTACACCTTC.

This chain connects TRBV3-1 to TRBJ2-3; D not resolved. Trimming shortened V by 1 base and J by 4 bases, and 18 bases separated the two germline ends. Germline V gives CDR1 LGHDT, CDR2 YNNKEL (reference sequence). CDR3 length equals 17 residues. The CDR3 region has the DNA TGTGCCAGCAGCCAAGCATTAGACTTTTCGGAAGCAGATACGCAGTATTTT. Its translation: CASSQALDFSEADTQYF.

The rearrangement joins TRBV30 to TRBJ2-3; no clear D. Germline V gives CDR1 GTSNPN, CDR2 SVGIG (reference sequence). Trimming stripped 0 bases from V and 6 bases from J, with 7 bases between. The CDR3 contains 12 residues. The CDR3 nucleotides read TGTGCCTGGAGTGTACTCGGGGATACGCAGTATTTT. Its protein is CAWSVLGDTQYF.

This chain uses TRBV12-3 or TRBV12-4 with TRBJ1-2; no reliable D call. Trimming removed 4 bases from V and 4 bases from J, with 4 bases in between. CDR3 length: 11 residues. CDR3 nucleotide sequence: TGTGCCAGCAGTTATGGCTATGGCTACACCTTC. Translated, it gives CASSYGYGYTF.

This chain's CDR3 is CSASLDTQYF. Written as DNA, the CDR3 is TGCAGTGCTAGTTTAGATACGCAGTATTTT. The J gene is TRBJ2-3, the V gene TRBV20-1; D gene ambiguous. Trimming removed 3 bases from V and 5 bases from J, with 3 bases in between. The germline gives CDR1 DFQATT, CDR2 SNEGSKA (reference sequence). This CDR3 has 10 amino acids.

A single count supports this clonotype. The V gene is TRBV29-1, the J gene TRBJ2-3; D call uncertain. Germline CDR1 SQVTM, CDR2 ANQGSEA. The CDR3 totals 13 residues. CDR3 coding DNA: TGCACCCACTCCCTAACTAGCACAGATACGCAGTATTTT. This encodes CTHSLTSTDTQYF.

V gene TRBV6-5 combines with J gene TRBJ1-1, with 9 bases matching TRBD1. The germline V gene encodes CDR1 MNHEY and CDR2 SVGAGI. Trimming at V came to 6 bases and at J to 10 bases, leaving 12 bases not matched to a gene. The CDR3 contains 14 residues. Here the CDR3 reads CASSGPTGGKGAFF. Here the CDR3 DNA reads TGTGCCAGCAGCGGTCCGACAGGGGGGAAAGGAGCTTTCTTT.

The rearrangement links TRBV2 to TRBJ2-2; perhaps TRBD2 as D (5 bases). The CDR3 has 15 residues. Germline CDR1 reads SNHLY; CDR2 reads FYNNEI. The V end was cut by 6 bases, the J end by 4 bases, with 15 bases between. CDR3 residues: CASRNNDGSTGELFF. The CDR3 region has the DNA TGTGCCAGCAGGAACAACGATGGGAGCACCGGGGAGCTGTTTTTT. Full variable domain (remainder filled in from reference TRBV2 and TRBJ2-2): EPEVTQTPSHQVTQMGQEVILRCVPISNHLYFYWYRQILGQKVEFLVSFYNNEISEKSEIFDDQFSVERPDGSNFTLKIRSTKLEDSAMYFCASRNNDGSTGELFFGEGSRLTVL.

V usage is TRBV20-1 and J usage is TRBJ1-2; maybe TRBD1 (5 bases). Trimming removed 7 bases from V and 8 bases from J, with 20 bases in between. This CDR3 is 13 amino acids long. Looked up from germline, CDR1 is DFQATT and CDR2 is SNEGSKA (reference sequence). The CDR3: CSVRGNSPAGYTF. The CDR3 DNA is TGCAGTGTTCGGGGGAACTCCCCTGCGGGCTACACCTTC.

This CDR3 is CASSRDHKNIQYF. The DNA of the CDR3 is TGCGCCAGCAGCCGTGACCACAAAAACATTCAGTACTTC. The chain links TRBV5-1 to TRBJ2-4; no firm D call. The germline V gene encodes CDR1 SGHRS and CDR2 YFSETQ. The V and J ends lost 4 bases and 3 bases respectively, with 8 bases between them. This CDR3 comprises 13 residues.

The chain uses TRBV7-9 and TRBJ2-4; 9 bases fit TRBD1. The germline CDR1 and CDR2 sequences are SEHNR and FQNEAQ (reference sequence). V lost 5 bases, J lost 6 bases, and 8 bases stayed unmatched. This CDR3 comprises 15 residues. The CDR3 sequence is CASSITGGGGNIQYF. The CDR3 bases are TGTGCCAGCAGCATCACAGGGGGCGGGGGAAACATTCAGTACTTC. Supplemented by reference TRBV7-9 and TRBJ2-4, the full variable domain reads DTGVSQNPRHKITKRGQNVTFRCDPISEHNRLYWYRQTLGQGPEFLTYFQNEAQLEKSRLLSDRFSAERPKGSFSTLEIQRTEQGDSAMYLCASSITGGGGNIQYFGAGTRLSVL.

V is TRBV20-1 and J is TRBJ2-2; 7 bases are a match to TRBD2. The CDR3 totals 17 residues. V lost 2 bases and J lost 7; bases outside the gene matches: 16. Germline CDR1 is DFQATT and CDR2 is SNEGSKA (reference sequence). The CDR3 DNA reads as TGCAGTGCTAGAACGGGAGGACGAGGAGCTTCCGGCGGGGAGCTGTTTTTT. This codes for CSARTGGRGASGGELFF.

This chain joins TRBV30 and TRBJ1-5; D gene uncertain. Germline lookup yields CDR1 GTSNPN and CDR2 SVGIG (reference sequence). V lost 1 base, J lost 4 bases, and 8 bases lay in between. The CDR3 contains 13 residues. CDR3 in amino acids: CAWSGVGNQPQHF. In DNA, the CDR3 is TGTGCCTGGAGTGGGGTCGGAAATCAGCCCCAGCATTTT.

This clonotype appeared a single time. The CDR3 protein is CSVGTGELAGAYNEQFF. CDR3 sequence (DNA): TGCAGCGTCGGGACAGGGGAGTTGGCGGGAGCCTACAATGAGCAGTTCTTC. The V call is TRBV29-1, the J call TRBJ2-1; 10 nucleotides line up with TRBD1. The CDR3 is made up of 17 amino acids. After removal of 6 bases from V and 2 bases from J, the junction contained 13 bases not matched to a gene. Germline lookup yields CDR1 SQVTM and CDR2 ANQGSEA.

This chain joins TRBV27 and TRBJ1-1; D is possibly TRBD1 (6 bases). This CDR3 comprises 13 residues. Germline V gives CDR1 MNHEY, CDR2 SMNVEV (reference sequence). V gave up 1 base and J gave up 6 bases, with 9 bases separating them. This CDR3 is CASSLFRGSEAFF. In DNA form, the CDR3 reads TGTGCCAGCAGTTTATTCAGGGGCTCTGAAGCTTTCTTT.